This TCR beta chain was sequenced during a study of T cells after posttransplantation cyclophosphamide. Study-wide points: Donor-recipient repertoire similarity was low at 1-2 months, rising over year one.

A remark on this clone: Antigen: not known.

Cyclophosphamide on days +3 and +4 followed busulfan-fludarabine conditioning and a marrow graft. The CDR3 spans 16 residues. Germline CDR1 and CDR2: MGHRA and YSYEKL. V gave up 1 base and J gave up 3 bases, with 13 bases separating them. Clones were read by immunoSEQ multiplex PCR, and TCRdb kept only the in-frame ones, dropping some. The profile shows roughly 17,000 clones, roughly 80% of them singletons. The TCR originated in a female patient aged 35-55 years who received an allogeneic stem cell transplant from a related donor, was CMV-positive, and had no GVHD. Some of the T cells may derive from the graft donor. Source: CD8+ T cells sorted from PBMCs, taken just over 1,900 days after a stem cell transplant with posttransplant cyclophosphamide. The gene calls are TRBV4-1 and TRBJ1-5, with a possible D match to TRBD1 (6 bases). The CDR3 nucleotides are TGCGCCAGCAGCCAAGCGGGGCCAGGGGACAATCAGCCCCAGCATTTT. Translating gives CASSQAGPGDNQPQHF.